This T cell receptor beta chain is drawn from a study of blood T cell repertoires in COVID-19. Study-wide background: In each case, the material was cDNA or gDNA derived from T cells, B-cell-depleted T cells, or PBMCs.

Original handling: Amplification of reference gene primers provided the estimated nucleated cell counts. TCRdb's table, derived via immunoSEQ multiplex PCR, lists solely in-frame clones and lacks some. The V and J calls and clone size are taken from that table; D and trimming were inferred from the DNA. Counted here are over 14,000 clones, about four fifths occurring once; the ten biggest clones make up about an eighth. Germline V gene data show CDR1 as SGDLS and CDR2 as YYNGEE. The J segment lost 1 base and the V segment lost 7 bases, leaving 5 bases of the junction unmatched. The CDR3 runs 14 residues.

The J gene is TRBJ2-7, the V gene TRBV9; 10 bases are shared with TRBD2. The sequenced sample consisted of peripheral blood. The TCR originated in a man between 60 and 70 years old with acute or convalescent COVID-19. The CDR3 spells CASAGLAESYEQYF. CDR3 DNA: TGTGCCAGCGCTGGACTAGCGGAGTCCTACGAGCAGTACTTC.